This TCR beta chain came from a study of cytomegalovirus exposure and HLA in healthy donors (dated by TCRdb to about 2017). Regarding the complete study: An earlier analysis of approximately 600 of the donors reported roughly 300 Gb of sequence data and 100 million to 140 million unique TCR beta sequences from some 180 million T cells. About 280 gigabases of sequencing data and tens of millions of unique TCR sequences made up an early release that covered some 640 HLA-typed donors. Of the approximately 400 genotyped donors, approximately 81% were placed in the genetic ancestry cluster associated with self-reported Caucasian donors. The study was designed to test whether signatures of past pathogen exposure could be identified by cataloging public T cell receptors. The study profiled the T cell repertoires of hundreds of subjects by immunosequencing and related them to cytomegalovirus serostatus. Besides the first cohort of roughly 700 subjects, a separate validation cohort made up of 120 different subjects was used. The study combined high-throughput TCR immunosequencing, statistical association of individual TCRs with disease status, and machine learning to predict cytomegalovirus infection status. In a later analysis, previously published TCR beta repertoires from 550 to 700 donors were re-analyzed and high-resolution HLA genotyping was added so that TCR occurrence patterns could be studied. Rather than using new phenotypic data, the later analysis identified candidate immune exposures from TCR beta sequences and from how often those sequences occurred across donors. To decide whether each TCR beta V gene segment behaved as functional or pseudogenic, an earlier analysis of some 580 of the donors relied on high-throughput TCR beta sequencing. Donor age, sex, ethnicity and CMV serostatus were compiled together with the repertoire data. A later genetic analysis took genome-wide SNP genotypes for about 55% of the roughly 700 donors and used that subset as a discovery cohort. Every discovery cohort repertoire had been produced on one sequencing platform. HLA typing covered class I and class II loci at four-digit resolution. The number of typed donors differed by locus: about 629-630 for A, B, C, DRB1 and DQB1; roughly 510 for DQA1; some 590 for DPA1; and roughly 470 for DPB1. Because of strong linkage in the cohort, roughly five DR-DQ haplotypes were treated as single units for association and clustering. Among some 400 genotyped donors of the cohort, an average of about 240,000 unique TCR beta nucleotide sequences was sequenced per donor, of which 15% to 20% were non-productive.

In total, more than 500 healthy bone marrow donors made up the cohort. Cohort members were all nominally healthy when sampled, although unrecorded immune exposures were likely present. The donor was CMV seronegative and belonged to the group of around 350 seronegative cohort members. A peripheral blood sample was provided by each donor, and peripheral blood mononuclear cells were used for TCR beta sequencing. Genomic DNA extraction from the blood cell samples was performed with the Qiagen DNeasy Blood Extraction Kit. The protocol used for the library was the immunoSEQ multiplex PCR assay. A mixture of 60 forward primers for TCR Vbeta segments and 13 reverse primers for TCR Jbeta segments was used in the multiplex PCR. A multiplex PCR assay on genomic DNA amplified the CDR3 region of rearranged TCR beta genes. The amplified TCR beta libraries were sequenced on the Illumina HiSeq System as 87-base-pair reads. The paper's processing steps were these. A later analysis counted approximately 76 million unique TCR beta chains across the 666 repertoires, and around 9.9 million of these chains were shared by at least two donors. Raw reads were error-corrected and collapsed into unique sequences by a nearest-neighbor algorithm in which closely related sequences were merged to remove PCR and sequencing errors. To assign V, D and J gene segments, CDR3 sequences were aligned to IMGT reference sequences. For a sequence to be retained, a match of at least six nucleotides to both a V gene segment and a J gene segment was required. A rearrangement counted as productive if the CDR3 had no stop codons and remained in frame with V and J, and every other rearrangement counted as non-productive. CDR3 was defined according to IMGT convention as the region running from the second conserved V-encoded cysteine to the conserved J-encoded phenylalanine. In an earlier analysis of more than 550 of the donors, sequences lacking an unambiguous match to a single V gene segment were excluded. In an earlier analysis of around 600 of the donors, V segments were called functional above 56.7% productive rearrangements and were called segregating when the between-donor standard deviation exceeded 5%. To diagnose cytomegalovirus status from the catalog of TCR beta chain sequences, a statistical classification framework was built. In a later analysis, TCR nucleotide sequences were compared against IMGT/GENE-DB human TR gene sequences so that V and J genes could be assigned. The TCRdist pipeline was used in a later analysis to assign CDR3 sequences and most-parsimonious VDJ recombination scenarios. A later analysis defined each TCR beta chain by its CDR3 amino acid sequence plus V-gene family, and excluded reads lacking a unique V-gene family. To address suspected cross-contamination and a sequencing artifact, a later analysis removed a few hundred highly shared, low-generation-probability nucleotide sequences. For each public chain, a later analysis derived a clonal expansion index from normalized ranks of inferred template counts within each repertoire. Generation probabilities in a later analysis came from a VDJ recombination model fitted to out-of-frame rearrangements, and those results were checked against IGoR. In a later analysis, TCR-TCR, TCR-HLA and TCR-CMV co-occurrence was scored with hypergeometric tests, and a repertoire-size bias correction was applied to TCR pairs. To estimate false discovery rates, a later analysis permuted the HLA or CMV assignments 20 times. In a later analysis, co-occurring TCRs were grouped using DBSCAN, and TCRdist sequence similarity was added for clustering within HLA-allele-positive subsets. Repertoires with fewer than 30,000 or more than 120,000 public chains were left out of co-occurrence clustering, as were about five repertoires with anomalous nucleotide sharing. The clones in this table, taken by TCRdb from immuneACCESS, are in-frame only. Not every clone is retained; where verified, under half of the shortfall comes from an unresolved V gene, and the cause of the rest is unknown. Clone size and V and J calls were adopted from that table, with D and trimming inferred from the DNA. The sample data list 150,000 to 160,000 clones, and 70% to 80% of these were observed just once. Together, the top ten hold roughly 2.2% of the sample.

The paper as a whole reports these results and caveats: When HLA alleles, especially DR and DQ, strongly co-occurred, TCR associations were difficult to assign to individual alleles. For the cohort, immune exposure information was limited to CMV serostatus. In a later analysis, 16,951 TCR beta sequences were associated with specific HLA alleles at a false discovery rate of 0.05. The study listed 150 to 200 TCR beta chains as associated with cytomegalovirus. Sequencing depth was assumed to be roughly uniform across donors in the presence/absence analyses, though that assumption may not hold. An earlier analysis of 587 of the donors showed that most TCR beta V segments appeared in productive rearrangements either about 87% or about 30% of the time, which broadly matched IMGT annotations. Most CMV-associated TCR beta chains appeared to be HLA-restricted in a later analysis, and the HLA associations seemed to be driven largely by CMV exposure. A further reported finding was that TCR beta sequences accurately predicted the HLA-A and HLA-B alleles for most subjects in the first cohort. A cluster of highly shared sequence variants was judged likely to be a technical artifact of the sequencing pipeline. This cohort had only TCR beta chains sequenced, and the lack of alpha or paired-chain data limited which features could be detected. Cytomegalovirus status was reported to be diagnosed by the classifier with high specificity and sensitivity in both the original and validation cohorts. About 15 rarely observed V segments, including chromosome 9 orphons, were excluded from the earlier analysis of several hundred of the donors because counts were too low. In vitro tests confirmed that a few of the cytomegalovirus-associated TCR beta chains recognize cytomegalovirus antigens. A later analysis found that TCR association rates varied across HLA loci, with DRB1 alleles showing the most associated TCRs and HLA-C alleles the fewest. Linkage disequilibrium might explain the correlated functional status among segregating V segments, but an unknown experimental factor could not be ruled out. In a later genetic analysis, fewer N-insertions in productive TCRs were reported among donors in an Asian-associated ancestry cluster than the roughly 700-donor mean. Several of the top co-occurrence clusters appeared to be linked to parvovirus B19, influenza, CMV and Epstein-Barr virus, according to a later analysis. HLA typing was unavailable for some donors at each locus, so association tests used only the typed subset. It was suggested by the authors that the approach could potentially be generalized to other disease states and immunological phenotypes. Most TCR sequences were observed very rarely across donors, whereas some public TCRs were present in many individuals. A later analysis found that HLA-associated TCR beta chains were more clonally expanded and had lower generation probabilities than equally common non-associated chains. V-gene and J-gene trimming of TCR beta chains was associated with a missense DCLRE1C variant in a later genetic analysis, and the association was replicated in an independent cohort.

This clone has a single count. Its specific antigen is unknown. No base qualities exist here, and no much larger clone lies one base off it. This TCR was recovered from a man aged 30 to 39 in good health and CMV-seronegative. The material sequenced was PBMCs.

The base sequence is TGTGCCAGCAGCCCCTCGACTAGCGGGGCCCACAATGAGCAGTTCTTC. The encoded protein is CASSPSTSGAHNEQFF. The V gene is TRBV7-6 and the J gene is TRBJ2-1; the central 11 bases match TRBD2. Reading from cysteine to phenylalanine, the CDR3 counts 16 amino acids. The CDR3 DNA has 48 bases and is translated from base 1. For this chain, trimming is 5 bases at the V end and 5 bases at the J end, and the number of junction bases without a gene match is 8. The germline V gene yields SGHVS for CDR1 and FNYEAQ for CDR2.